This record looks at one TCR beta chain sequence and its context. The antigen this receptor binds is unknown. No per-base quality is available; no much larger clone lies one base away. These data come from a study of T cell changes during pregnancy in multiple sclerosis (dated by TCRdb to the late 2010s). About the full investigation: The study looked at changes in the T cell repertoire across pregnancy in women with multiple sclerosis.

Receptors were amplified or captured by the immunoSEQ multiplex PCR assay. TCRdb holds this immuneACCESS table with in-frame rearrangements only. Some clones are missing; in checked studies, unresolved V genes explain under half, and the rest has no known cause. The sample records 100,000 or so clones, roughly 93% of which are singletons. The ten largest make up about 3.9% of the sample. Per the germline V gene, SGDLS is the CDR1 and YYNGEE is the CDR2. V gives up 4 bases and J gives up 5 bases, and the segment between their germline ends measures 13 bases. The CDR3 runs 14 residues from the cysteine to the phenylalanine. Here the CDR3 DNA is all that survives: 42 bases in frame from base 1.

Recombination connected TRBV9 to TRBJ1-5; possibly the D gene is TRBD1, per 6 matching bases. Here the sequenced sample was peripheral blood, taken in the first trimester of pregnancy. The receptor comes from a female donor with multiple sclerosis, enrolled in a pregnancy study. The CDR3 loop reads CASSRGGGHQPQHF. The sequenced DNA: TGTGCCAGCAGCCGAGGGGGGGGACATCAGCCCCAGCATTTT.